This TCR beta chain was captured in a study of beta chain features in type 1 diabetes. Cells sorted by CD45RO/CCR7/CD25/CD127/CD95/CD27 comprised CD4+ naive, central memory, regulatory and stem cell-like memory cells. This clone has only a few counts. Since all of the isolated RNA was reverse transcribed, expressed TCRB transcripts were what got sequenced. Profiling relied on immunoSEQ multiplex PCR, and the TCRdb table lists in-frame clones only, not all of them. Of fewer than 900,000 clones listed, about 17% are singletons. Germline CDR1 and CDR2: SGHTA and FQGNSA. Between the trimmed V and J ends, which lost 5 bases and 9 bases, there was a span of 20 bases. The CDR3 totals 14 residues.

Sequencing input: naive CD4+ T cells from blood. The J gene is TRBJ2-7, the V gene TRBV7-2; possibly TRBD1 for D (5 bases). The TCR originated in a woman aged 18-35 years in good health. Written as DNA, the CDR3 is TGTGCCAGCAGCACCGGACAACCCTATTGGGGGCAGTACTTC. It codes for CASSTGQPYWGQYF.